The 25 T cell receptor beta chains below were found in one sample sequenced in a study of cytomegalovirus exposure and HLA in healthy donors. Primers for the PCR totalled 60 Vbeta and 13 Jbeta. Profiled with immunoSEQ multiplex PCR; TCRdb holds only in-frame clones, not every one. This sample has more than 95,000 clones, with roughly 77% found just once. Sequenced input: PBMCs. These receptors were collected from a man between 18 and 29 years old in good health and CMV-seronegative.

In regard to this clone: One end of the junction does not line up with germline, which may come from a read error. The chain combines TRBV6-1 with TRBJ1-1; 9 nucleotides agree with TRBD1. In germline, CDR1 is MNHNS, CDR2 SASEGT. This CDR3 spans 15 amino acids. The CDR3 protein is CASSEVPGQGTEAFF. The CDR3 DNA reads TGTGCCAGCAGCGAAGTCCCGGGACAGGGAACAGAAGCTTTCTTT.

The chain has TRBV18 and TRBJ1-2, with D tentatively TRBD1 (5 bases). V shed 2 bases and J shed 5 bases, with 15 bases lying between them. CDR1 and CDR2 from the germline V gene are KGHSH and LQKENI. This CDR3 region has 15 residues. The CDR3 spells CASSPLNSGIYGYTF. DNA for the CDR3: TGTGCCAGCTCACCATTAAATTCAGGGATTTATGGCTACACCTTC.

This chain uses TRBV11-2 with TRBJ2-7, with a weak D call TRBD1 (5 bases). Per germline, CDR1 SGHAT and CDR2 FQNNGV. The CDR3 contains 15 residues. V lost 1 base and J lost 6, with 16 bases in between. CDR3 coding DNA: TGTGCCAGCAGCTTAGTGGCAGGGAAGCGTAGCGAGCAGTACTTC. Translating gives CASSLVAGKRSEQYF.

Notes on this clone: A read error may account for a junction end that differs from germline. The J gene is TRBJ1-3, the V gene TRBV6-5, with 8 nucleotides matching TRBD1. Germline V gene sequence: CDR1 MNHEY, CDR2 SVGAGI. The CDR3 spans 15 residues. The CDR3 region has the DNA TGTGCCAGTAGTTACCAGGGGGCGGTGGGAAACACCATATATTTT. Residues: CASSYQGAVGNTIYF.

The chain has TRBV9 and TRBJ2-7; D is perhaps TRBD2 (6 bases). Germline values: CDR1 SGDLS, CDR2 YYNGEE. V lost 0 bases and J lost 2, with 12 bases in between. The CDR3 is 15 residues long. CDR3 loop: CASSVEGGTTYEQYF. Here the CDR3 DNA reads TGTGCCAGCAGCGTAGAAGGCGGGACCACCTACGAGCAGTACTTC. Full variable domain (missing parts from reference TRBV9 and TRBJ2-7): DSGVTQTPKHLITATGQRVTLRCSPRSGDLSVYWYQQSLDQGLQFLIQYYNGEERAKGNILERFSAQQFPDLHSELNLSSLELGDSALYFCASSVEGGTTYEQYFGPGTRLTVT.

This chain links TRBV5-1 with TRBJ2-7, with 8 nucleotides matching TRBD1. J gave up 0 bases and V 6 bases, and 8 bases lay outside the gene matches. The length of the CDR3 is 15 residues. CDR1 and CDR2 from the germline V gene are SGHRS and YFSETQ. In DNA form, the CDR3 reads TGCGCCAGCAAGGAATGGGACAGGTCCTCCTACGAGCAGTACTTC. Translated: CASKEWDRSSYEQYF. The full variable domain, with the rest looked up from reference TRBV5-1 and TRBJ2-7, is KAGVTQTPRYLIKTRGQQVTLSCSPISGHRSVSWYQQTPGQGLQFLFEYFSETQRNKGNFPGRFSGRQFSNSRSEMNVSTLELGDSALYLCASKEWDRSSYEQYFGPGTRLTVT.

The chain joins TRBV11-2 to TRBJ1-1, with 7 bases fitting TRBD1. This CDR3 has 15 amino acids. V gave up 5 bases and J gave up 0 bases; unmatched junction bases: 6. The germline CDR1 and CDR2 sequences are SGHAT and FQNNGV. The CDR3: CASSPNTGVNTEAFF. The CDR3 DNA is TGTGCCAGCAGCCCTAACACAGGGGTGAACACTGAAGCTTTCTTT.

The chain joins TRBV18 to TRBJ2-5; D is ambiguous. V was pared by 5 bases and J by 1 base, with 8 bases between. The V gene's germline CDR1 is KGHSH and CDR2 LQKENI. The CDR3 sequence is 13 residues long. The CDR3: CASSGALQETQYF. The CDR3 bases are TGTGCCAGCTCAGGAGCTCTCCAAGAGACCCAGTACTTC. The full variable domain, in which reference TRBV18 and TRBJ2-5 provide the parts outside the CDR3, is NAGVMQNPRHLVRRRGQEARLRCSPMKGHSHVYWYRQLPEEGLKFMVYLQKENIIDESGMPKERFSAEFPKEGPSILRIQQVVRGDSAAYFCASSGALQETQYFGPGTRLLVL.

The chain employs TRBV7-3 and TRBJ2-3; 13 bases fit TRBD2. The CDR3 consists of 18 residues. V dropped 0 bases and J dropped 8; count of bases not matched to a gene: 11. The germline V gene has CDR1 SGHTA and CDR2 FQGTGA. The CDR3: CASSLTTTSGGYMGTQYF. In DNA form, the CDR3 reads TGTGCCAGCAGCTTAACGACGACTAGCGGGGGGTATATGGGTACGCAGTATTTT.

J is TRBJ2-6 and V is TRBV5-5; 9 nucleotides match TRBD1. J lost 0 bases, V lost 2 bases, and 3 bases had no gene match. The CDR3 is 17 residues long. Germline loops: CDR1 SGHKS, CDR2 YYEKEE (reference sequence). The CDR3 nucleotides read TGTGCCAGCAGCTTTGGGACAGGGAGCTCTGGGGCCAACGTCCTGACTTTC. Translation: CASSFGTGSSGANVLTF.

This clone was counted a single time. The chain joins TRBV7-8 to TRBJ1-2; TRBD1 aligns across 7 bases. The CDR3 extends over 12 amino acids. After removal of 5 bases from V and 8 bases from J, the junction contained 5 bases not matched to a gene. Germline V gene sequence: CDR1 SGHVS, CDR2 FQNEAQ. The CDR3, as DNA: TGTGCCAGCAGCCAAGGGACAGACGGCTACACCTTC. It codes for CASSQGTDGYTF.

This clone is a singleton in its sample. The chain uses TRBV5-4 and TRBJ2-2, with D perhaps matching TRBD2 (7 bases). V was pared by 2 bases and J by 7 bases, with 9 bases between. Germline CDR1 reads SGHNT; CDR2 reads YYREEE (reference sequence). The CDR3 length is 13 residues. CDR3 bases: TGTGCCAGCAGCTTAGGGGGGGGCGGGGAGCTGTTTTTT. Its translation: CASSLGGGGELFF.

V gene TRBV5-4 combines with J gene TRBJ2-2; D possibly corresponds to TRBD1 (6 bases). Germline CDR1 reads SGHNT; CDR2 reads YYREEE (reference sequence). The CDR3 sequence is 17 residues long. Trimming pared 0 bases from V and 2 bases from J, leaving 14 bases between. DNA of the CDR3: TGTGCCAGCAGCTTGGGGATCGGGACACTTAACACCGGGGAGCTGTTTTTT. Its protein product is CASSLGIGTLNTGELFF.

This clone came up once. The gene calls are TRBV4-1 and TRBJ1-2, with a weak D call TRBD1 (6 bases). V was shortened by 2 bases and J by 2 bases, with 15 bases between the two germline ends. The CDR3 contains 16 residues. The germline V gene encodes CDR1 MGHRA and CDR2 YSYEKL. This chain's CDR3 is CASSQPGDPRNYGYTF. The CDR3 DNA follows: TGCGCCAGCAGCCAACCAGGGGACCCTCGGAACTATGGCTACACCTTC.

The chain uses TRBV18 and TRBJ2-1; 7 bases agree with TRBD1. The CDR3 is made up of 14 amino acids. Germline CDR1 and CDR2: KGHSH and LQKENI. Germline trimming cut 8 bases from V and 2 bases from J; bases unmatched to any gene: 6. This CDR3 reads CASPRQGTYNEQFF. In DNA, the CDR3 is TGTGCCAGCCCTCGACAGGGAACCTACAATGAGCAGTTCTTC.

The chain links TRBV6-6 to TRBJ1-4; perhaps TRBD1 as D (6 bases). V lost 10 bases and J 4 bases, leaving 13 bases between the germline ends. In germline, CDR1 is MNHNY, CDR2 SVGAGI (reference sequence). The CDR3 runs to 13 residues. CDR3 region: CAITQGNNEKLFF. CDR3 nucleotide sequence: TGTGCCATTACACAGGGTAATAATGAAAAACTGTTTTTT.

This chain links TRBV13 with TRBJ2-1; possibly TRBD1 for D (6 bases). Germline V gene lookup returns CDR1 PRHDT and CDR2 FYEKMQ (reference sequence). The CDR3 sequence is 15 residues long. V lost 1 base, J lost 2 bases, and 9 bases lay in between. CDR3 region: CASSLVRGPYNEQFF. Written as DNA, the CDR3 is TGTGCCAGCAGCTTAGTCAGGGGCCCCTACAATGAGCAGTTCTTC.

This chain links TRBV6-1 with TRBJ1-6; 7 bases match TRBD1. Trimming at V came to 6 bases and at J to 6 bases, leaving 5 bases not matched to a gene. This CDR3 spans 14 amino acids. Germline V gene sequence: CDR1 MNHNS, CDR2 SASEGT. CDR3: CASSRTGPNSPLHF. CDR3 nucleotides: TGTGCCAGCAGCCGGACAGGCCCTAATTCACCCCTCCACTTT.

This chain uses TRBV5-4 with TRBJ1-1, with TRBD1 matching over 11 bases. J gave up 4 bases and V 3 bases, and 11 bases lay outside the gene matches. Germline CDR1 and CDR2: SGHNT and YYREEE (reference sequence). The CDR3 contains 17 residues. DNA for the CDR3: TGTGCCAGCAGCTCGCGGACAGGGGGCGTGTTTGGCACTGAAGCTTTCTTT. The encoded protein is CASSSRTGGVFGTEAFF.

V is TRBV28 and J is TRBJ1-2; D may be TRBD1 (6 bases). This CDR3 region has 16 residues. Germline-derived CDR1 and CDR2 are MDHEN and SYDVKM. Trimming left V 7 bases short and J 3 bases short, with 21 bases between. CDR3 region: CASIFSIGRGDYGYTF. The CDR3, as DNA: TGTGCCAGCATTTTTTCTATTGGCAGGGGCGACTATGGCTACACCTTC.

The chain recombines TRBV2 with TRBJ1-1; weak D call: TRBD1 (6 bases). Germline V lookup: CDR1 SNHLY, CDR2 FYNNEI. This CDR3 is 15 amino acids long. V lost 3 bases, J lost 1 base, and 12 bases lay in between. The CDR3 region has the DNA TGTGCCAGCAGTGATGGGGGCAGGGGGAACACTGAAGCTTTCTTT. This encodes CASSDGGRGNTEAFF.

A word on this clone: The same CDR3 arises from other DNA sequences in this sample as well. CDR3 sequence: CASSLGLMNTEAFF. The CDR3 nucleotides read TGCGCCAGCAGCTTGGGGCTCATGAACACTGAAGCTTTCTTT. This chain uses TRBV5-1 with TRBJ1-1, with unresolved D. V shed 0 bases and J shed 0 bases, with 6 bases lying between them. Looked up from germline, CDR1 is SGHRS and CDR2 is YFSETQ. The CDR3 totals 14 residues.

V usage is TRBV6-1 and J usage is TRBJ1-2, with D possibly TRBD1 on 6 matching bases. Between the trimmed V and J ends, which lost 3 bases and 4 bases, there was a span of 9 bases. From germline, CDR1 is MNHNS and CDR2 SASEGT. This CDR3 comprises 13 residues. CDR3 coding DNA: TGTGCCAGCAGTGAGAGGGACACCTATGGCTACACCTTC. Protein: CASSERDTYGYTF.

The chain uses TRBV15 and TRBJ1-2; TRBD1 might be the D (5 bases). The CDR3 contains 15 residues. Looked up from germline, CDR1 is LNHNV and CDR2 is YYDKDF (reference sequence). Trimming removed 2 bases from V and 5 bases from J, with 15 bases in between. CDR3 residues: CATSRSGTGPYGYTF. Here the CDR3 DNA reads TGTGCCACCAGCAGATCCGGGACTGGACCTTATGGCTACACCTTC.

This chain uses TRBV25-1 with TRBJ1-2, with a weak D call TRBD1 (5 bases). The germline CDR1 and CDR2 sequences are MGHDK and SYGVNS. There are 17 residues in the CDR3. Trimming cost V 1 base and J 6 bases, with 21 bases left between them. The CDR3 DNA reads as TGTGCCAGCAGTGAATGGAACAGGCACAAACCGATTGATGGCTACACCTTC. It translates to CASSEWNRHKPIDGYTF.